This T cell receptor beta chain derives from a study of T cell responses to AZD1222 COVID-19 vaccine. Using immunoSEQ multiplex PCR, the repertoire was profiled, and TCRdb retains in-frame clones only, with some absent. The sample holds approximately 82,000 clones, roughly 84% seen once. The CDR3 has 12 amino acids. V was shortened by 6 bases and J by 7 bases, with 7 bases between the two germline ends. CDR1 and CDR2 from the germline V gene are ENHRY and SYGVKD. General study findings and limits: It should be noted that donors were predominantly white British and more often female, and clonal diversity was possibly underestimated. Baseline testing showed seropositivity in only a handful of AZD1222 recipients. Vaccine-associated CD4 TCRs spanned spike, dominant at 160-218 and 743-854. Only after the peak T cell response were repertoires sampled.

A remark on this clone: Its cognate antigen is unknown.

The specimen comprised peripheral blood, sampled on day 0 of AZD1222 vaccination. V gene TRBV10-3 combines with J gene TRBJ1-6; D is unresolved. The sequence came from an adult in good health. CDR3 sequence reads: CAISTNNSPLHF. Here the CDR3 DNA reads TGTGCCATCAGCACAAACAATTCACCCCTCCACTTT.